The 21 T cell receptor beta chains below were found in one sample sequenced in a study of blood T cell repertoires in COVID-19. Assay used: immunoSEQ multiplex PCR; TCRdb lists only in-frame clones, some missing. The top ten clones hold less than 7.5% of a sample with about 230,000 clones, 75% to 85% of them seen once. Material: peripheral blood. These receptor sequences come from a woman in her forties or fifties with acute or convalescent COVID-19.

This clone was observed once. CDR3 region: CASSPSGNYNEQFF. The CDR3, as DNA: TGTGCCAGCAGTCCTAGCGGAAATTACAATGAGCAGTTCTTC. The chain has TRBV2 and TRBJ2-1; 7 bases are shared with TRBD2. In germline, CDR1 is SNHLY, CDR2 FYNNEI. The ends lost 5 bases at V and 4 bases at J; junction bases unmatched: 5. The CDR3 extends over 14 amino acids.

This rearrangement joins TRBV3-1 (or the pseudogene TRBV3-2) to TRBJ2-1; 12 nucleotides match TRBD1. Germline trimming cut 4 bases from V and 8 bases from J; bases unmatched to any gene: 0. The CDR3 extends over 13 amino acids. The germline CDR1 and CDR2 sequences are LGHDT and YNNKEL (reference sequence). The CDR3 protein is CASSRDRGHEQFF. CDR3 DNA: TGTGCCAGCAGCCGGGACAGGGGGCATGAGCAGTTCTTC.

The gene calls are TRBV28 and TRBJ1-2; D is undetermined. Germline values: CDR1 MDHEN, CDR2 SYDVKM. CDR3 length equals 13 residues. With 6 bases removed from V and 4 bases from J, the gap between germline ends came to 12 bases. The CDR3 coding sequence is TGTGCCAGCAGCTTCGACAATACCTATGGCTACACCTTC. Protein: CASSFDNTYGYTF.

A single count supports this clone. Other DNA sequences in the sample encode the same CDR3. The V call is TRBV20-1, the J call TRBJ1-1, with D unresolved. The CDR3 is 11 amino acids. Germline CDR1 DFQATT, CDR2 SNEGSKA (reference sequence). Trimming stripped 4 bases from V and 0 bases from J, with 3 bases between. CDR3 nucleotide sequence: TGCAGTGCTACAGTGAACACTGAAGCTTTCTTT. It translates to CSATVNTEAFF.

This clone occurred a few times. V is TRBV27 and J is TRBJ1-1; no firm D call. Germline lookup yields CDR1 MNHEY and CDR2 SMNVEV (reference sequence). V dropped 4 bases and J dropped 0 bases, with 12 bases sitting between them. This CDR3 spans 15 amino acids. The chain's CDR3 is CASSSIGVMNTEAFF. For the CDR3, the DNA is TGTGCCAGCAGTTCGATCGGGGTTATGAACACTGAAGCTTTCTTT.

This clone was picked up a small number of times. The chain joins TRBV28 to TRBJ1-2, with 8 bases fitting TRBD1. Germline assignment: CDR1 MDHEN and CDR2 SYDVKM. V trimming: 1 base; J trimming: 4 bases; junction bases outside the gene matches: 5. The CDR3 length is 15 residues. The CDR3 bases are TGTGCCAGCAGTTTATATGACAGGGGCTCCTATGGCTACACCTTC. Residues: CASSLYDRGSYGYTF.

The chain links TRBV3-1 (or the pseudogene TRBV3-2) to TRBJ1-1; a weak D match, TRBD1 (5 bases). CDR1 is LGHDT, CDR2 YNNKEL, per germline (reference sequence). Trimming shortened V by 4 bases and J by 4 bases, and 10 bases separated the two germline ends. This CDR3 is 13 amino acids long. CDR3 sequence: CASSPGLGTEAFF. CDR3 nucleotide sequence: TGTGCCAGCAGCCCAGGGTTGGGCACTGAAGCTTTCTTT.

The J gene is TRBJ1-5, the V gene TRBV4-1; D is possibly TRBD1 (6 bases). The CDR3 runs to 17 residues. Germline CDR1 reads MGHRA; CDR2 reads YSYEKL. V was clipped by 4 bases and J by 0 bases, with 16 bases between them. CDR3 residues: CASSPLRDNLSNQPQHF. In DNA form, the CDR3 reads TGCGCCAGCAGCCCACTCCGGGACAACCTTAGCAATCAGCCCCAGCATTTT.

V usage is TRBV19 and J usage is TRBJ2-7; 7 positions match TRBD1. V was clipped by 4 bases and J by 7 bases; unmatched bases: 10. CDR1 and CDR2 (germline): LNHDA, SQIVND (reference sequence). This CDR3 is 14 amino acids long. For the CDR3, the DNA is TGTGCCAGTAGTACAGGGACAGTTTTGGGAGAGCAGTACTTC. Its protein is CASSTGTVLGEQYF.

DNA of the CDR3: TGTGCCAGCAGTACAACCCTAGGCAGGGCCCTCAACTATGGCTACACCTTC. This translates into CASSTTLGRALNYGYTF. The rearrangement links TRBV6-2 or TRBV6-3 to TRBJ1-2; weak D call: TRBD1 (5 bases). The length of the CDR3 is 17 residues. V was pared by 5 bases and J by 2 bases, with 21 bases between. The germline V gene encodes CDR1 MNHEY and CDR2 SVGEGT.

In its sample, this clone was seen once. The rearrangement uses TRBV4-2 and TRBJ2-2, with 7 nucleotides matching TRBD1. There are 17 residues in the CDR3. Germline values: CDR1 LGHNA, CDR2 YNFKEQ. The V and J ends lost 1 base and 7 bases, in that order; junction bases with no gene match: 12. CDR3 region: CASSQVLSTGVNGELFF. CDR3 in DNA: TGTGCCAGCAGCCAAGTTTTGTCCACAGGGGTCAACGGGGAGCTGTTTTTT.

The chain combines TRBV19 with TRBJ2-5; the match to TRBD1 covers 8 bases. Trimming at V came to 3 bases and at J to 5 bases, leaving 8 bases not matched to a gene. The length of the CDR3 is 15 residues. Germline V gene lookup returns CDR1 LNHDA and CDR2 SQIVND (reference sequence). The CDR3, as DNA: TGTGCCAGTAGTATGGGCAGGGGGCGAGGGGAGACCCAGTACTTC. Its protein is CASSMGRGRGETQYF.

This clone was seen only a few times. The chain combines TRBV29-1 with TRBJ1-2, with a weak D call TRBD1 (5 bases). The CDR3 loop spans 11 amino acids. Germline CDR1 and CDR2: SQVTM and ANQGSEA. Trimming removed 4 bases from V and 8 bases from J, with 11 bases in between. As DNA, the CDR3 is TGCAGCGTTGTCCAGGGTTCGGGCTACACCTTC. As protein: CSVVQGSGYTF.

This clone has just one count. J is TRBJ1-6 and V is TRBV6-6, with unresolved D. Between the trimmed V and J ends, which lost 4 bases and 4 bases, there was a span of 5 bases. This CDR3 has 13 residues. In germline, CDR1 is MNHNY, CDR2 SVGAGI (reference sequence). The CDR3 loop reads CASSSRYNSPLHF. The CDR3 DNA reads TGTGCCAGCAGTTCCCGGTATAATTCACCCCTCCACTTT.

The gene calls are TRBV10-2 and TRBJ1-2; TRBD1 matches at 11 bases. The CDR3 contains 18 residues. V lost 3 bases and J lost 2; bases outside the gene matches: 11. Germline assignment: CDR1 WSHSY and CDR2 SAAADI. The CDR3 here is CASSDPGQGATMNYGYTF. The CDR3 nucleotides read TGCGCCAGCAGTGACCCAGGACAGGGGGCCACTATGAACTATGGCTACACCTTC.

V gene TRBV13 combines with J gene TRBJ2-3, with a tentative D call TRBD2 (6 bases). With 6 bases removed from V and 1 base from J, the gap between germline ends came to 11 bases. Germline V gene sequence: CDR1 PRHDT, CDR2 FYEKMQ (reference sequence). CDR3 length equals 14 residues. CDR3 sequence reads: CASSTGLRTDTQYF. CDR3 in DNA: TGTGCCAGCAGTACGGGACTCCGCACAGATACGCAGTATTTT. Filled out from reference TRBV13 and TRBJ2-3, the complete variable domain reads AAGVIQSPRHLIKEKRETATLKCYPIPRHDTVYWYQQGPGQDPQFLISFYEKMQSDKGSIPDRFSAQQFSDYHSELNMSSLELGDSALYFCASSTGLRTDTQYFGPGTRLTVL.

V gene TRBV5-1 combines with J gene TRBJ2-3; D uncertain. The germline V and J ends were trimmed by 5 bases and 5 bases, with 9 bases remaining between them. The CDR3 totals 12 residues. The germline CDR1 and CDR2 sequences are SGHRS and YFSETQ. The CDR3: CASSNPVDTQYF. The DNA for the CDR3 is TGCGCCAGCAGTAATCCGGTAGATACGCAGTATTTT.

This clone was picked up one time. The chain combines TRBV19 with TRBJ1-5; no reliable D call. The V end was cut by 8 bases, the J end by 2 bases, with 13 bases between. Germline CDR1 LNHDA, CDR2 SQIVND (reference sequence). CDR3 size: 14 residues. CDR3: CASSYPTGNQPQHF. CDR3 bases: TGTGCCAGTTCCTACCCTACCGGCAATCAGCCCCAGCATTTT.

This clone was picked up one time. This same CDR3 is encoded by further DNA sequences in the sample. The V and J genes are TRBV7-9 and TRBJ1-2; 11 nucleotides align to TRBD1. The germline V gene encodes CDR1 SEHNR and CDR2 FQNEAQ (reference sequence). The CDR3 totals 14 residues. J lost 6 bases, V lost 3 bases, and 3 bases had no gene match. The CDR3 bases are TGTGCCAGCAGCTTGGGGACAGGGGGACATGGCTACACCTTC. Amino acids: CASSLGTGGHGYTF.

The rearrangement links TRBV30 to TRBJ1-2, with D unresolved. Germline loops: CDR1 GTSNPN, CDR2 SVGIG (reference sequence). Deletions cut 2 bases from V and 3 bases from J, with 13 bases between. The CDR3 is 14 amino acids. CDR3 sequence (DNA): TGTGCCTGGAGTTCCCAACGGGGTTACTATGGCTACACCTTC. It codes for CAWSSQRGYYGYTF.

The chain is built from TRBV10-3 and TRBJ1-1, with TRBD1 matching over 7 bases. After removal of 7 bases from V and 4 bases from J, the junction contained 9 bases not matched to a gene. Germline V gene lookup returns CDR1 ENHRY and CDR2 SYGVKD. This CDR3 is built from 14 residues. The CDR3 DNA reads TGTGCCATCACCCCTAAGGGGGCTGGCACTGAAGCTTTCTTT. Translating gives CAITPKGAGTEAFF.